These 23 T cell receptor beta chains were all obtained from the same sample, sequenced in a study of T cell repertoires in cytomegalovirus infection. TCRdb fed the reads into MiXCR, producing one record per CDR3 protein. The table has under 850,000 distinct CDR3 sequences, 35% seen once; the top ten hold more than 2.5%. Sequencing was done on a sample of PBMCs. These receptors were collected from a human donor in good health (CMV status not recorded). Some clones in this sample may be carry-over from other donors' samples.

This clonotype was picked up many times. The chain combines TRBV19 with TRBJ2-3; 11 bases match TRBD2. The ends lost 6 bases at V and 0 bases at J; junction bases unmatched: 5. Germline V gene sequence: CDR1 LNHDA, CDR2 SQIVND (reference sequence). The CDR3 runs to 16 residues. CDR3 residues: CASSQRTSGSTDTQYF. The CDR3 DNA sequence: TGTGCCAGTAGCCAGAGGACTAGCGGGAGCACAGATACGCAGTATTTT.

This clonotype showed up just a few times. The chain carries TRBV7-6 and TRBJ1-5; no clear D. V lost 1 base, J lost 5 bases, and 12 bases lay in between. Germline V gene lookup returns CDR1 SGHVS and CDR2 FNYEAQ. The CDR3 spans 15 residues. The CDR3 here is CASSLGGSGDQPQHF. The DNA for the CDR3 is TGTGCCAGCAGCTTAGGTGGGAGCGGGGATCAGCCCCAGCATTTT.

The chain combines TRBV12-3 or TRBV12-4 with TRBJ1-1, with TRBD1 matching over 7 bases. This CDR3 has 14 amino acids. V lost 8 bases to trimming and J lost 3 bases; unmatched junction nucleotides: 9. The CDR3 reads CASGIGGLYTEAFF. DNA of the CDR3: TGTGCCAGCGGAATAGGGGGCCTGTACACTGAAGCTTTCTTT.

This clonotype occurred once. In DNA, the CDR3 is TGCGCCAGCAGCCAAGGACTCGAGGGGGAAAAACTGTTTTTT. As protein: CASSQGLEGEKLFF. The chain is built from TRBV4-1 and TRBJ1-4, with a tentative D call TRBD1 (5 bases). This CDR3 has 14 residues. In germline, CDR1 is MGHRA, CDR2 YSYEKL. V lost 1 base and J 8 bases, leaving 11 bases between the germline ends.

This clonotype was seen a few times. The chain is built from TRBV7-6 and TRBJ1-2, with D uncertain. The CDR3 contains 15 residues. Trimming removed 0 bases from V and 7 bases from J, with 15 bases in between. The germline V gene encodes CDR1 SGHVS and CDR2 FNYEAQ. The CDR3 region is CASSLAPGVSFGYTF. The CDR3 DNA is TGTGCCAGCAGCTTAGCGCCCGGCGTGAGTTTTGGCTACACCTTC.

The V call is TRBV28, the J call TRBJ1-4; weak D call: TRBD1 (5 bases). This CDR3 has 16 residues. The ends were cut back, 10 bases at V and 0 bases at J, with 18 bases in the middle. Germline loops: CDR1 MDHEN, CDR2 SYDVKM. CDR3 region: CATWDGAAPTNEKLFF. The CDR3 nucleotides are TGTGCCACCTGGGACGGAGCAGCCCCAACTAATGAAAAACTGTTTTTT.

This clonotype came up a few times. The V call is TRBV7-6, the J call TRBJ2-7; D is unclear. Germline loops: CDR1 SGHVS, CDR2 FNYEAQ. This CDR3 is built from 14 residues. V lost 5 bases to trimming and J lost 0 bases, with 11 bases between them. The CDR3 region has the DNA TGTGCCAGCAGCCCATGGGATTCCTCCTACGAGCAGTACTTC. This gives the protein CASSPWDSSYEQYF.

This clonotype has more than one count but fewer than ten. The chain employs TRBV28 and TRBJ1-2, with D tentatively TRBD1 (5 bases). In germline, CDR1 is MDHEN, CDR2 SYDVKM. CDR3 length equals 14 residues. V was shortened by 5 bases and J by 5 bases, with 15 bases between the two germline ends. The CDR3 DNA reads TGTGCCAGCAGTGCCCCGCGACAGAATTATGGCTACACCTTC. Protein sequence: CASSAPRQNYGYTF.

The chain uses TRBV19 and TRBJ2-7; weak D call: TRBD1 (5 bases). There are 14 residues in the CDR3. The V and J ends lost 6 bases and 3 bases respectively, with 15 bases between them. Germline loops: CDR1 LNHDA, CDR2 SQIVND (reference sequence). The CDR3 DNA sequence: TGTGCCAGTAGGGCCTCACAGGCTAGCTACGAGCAGTACTTC. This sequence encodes CASRASQASYEQYF.

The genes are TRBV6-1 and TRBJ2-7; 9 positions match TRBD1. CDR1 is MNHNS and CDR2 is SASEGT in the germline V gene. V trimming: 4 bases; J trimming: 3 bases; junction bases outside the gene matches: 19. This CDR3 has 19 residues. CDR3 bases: TGTGCCAGCAGTGTGAACCCCACAGGGGGCTCCCGACTATACTACGAGCAGTACTTC. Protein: CASSVNPTGGSRLYYEQYF.

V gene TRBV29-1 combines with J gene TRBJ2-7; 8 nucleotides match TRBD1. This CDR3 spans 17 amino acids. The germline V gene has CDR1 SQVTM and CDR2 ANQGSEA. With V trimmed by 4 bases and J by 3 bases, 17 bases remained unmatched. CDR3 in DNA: TGCAGCGTTGTAGATTCGAAGCGCGGGACAGGAGACTACGAGCAGTACTTC. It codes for CSVVDSKRGTGDYEQYF.

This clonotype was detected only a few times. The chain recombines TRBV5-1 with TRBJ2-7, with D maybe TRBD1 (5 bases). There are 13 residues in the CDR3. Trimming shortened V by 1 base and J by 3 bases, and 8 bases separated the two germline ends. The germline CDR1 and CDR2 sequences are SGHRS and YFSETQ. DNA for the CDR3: TGCGCCAGCAGCTTGCCCAGGGACTACGAGCAGTACTTC. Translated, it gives CASSLPRDYEQYF.

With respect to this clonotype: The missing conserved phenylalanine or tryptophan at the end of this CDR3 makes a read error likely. The CDR3 sequence is CASSSLGSYNSPLHC. CDR3 coding DNA: TGTGCCAGCAGTTCACTCGGTTCCTATAATTCACCCCTCCACTGT. V usage is TRBV27 and J usage is TRBJ1-6; no firm D call. The V end lost 4 bases, the J end lost 1 base, and 8 bases lay between the germline ends. Germline V CDR1 and CDR2: MNHEY, SMNVEV (reference sequence). The CDR3 has 15 residues.

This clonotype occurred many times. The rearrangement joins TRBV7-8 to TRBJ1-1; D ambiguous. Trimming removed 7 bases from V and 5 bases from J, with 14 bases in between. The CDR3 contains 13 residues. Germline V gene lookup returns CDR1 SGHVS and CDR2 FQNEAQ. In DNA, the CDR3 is TGTGCCAGCACCCTCGAGGTAGGAACTGAAGCTTTCTTT. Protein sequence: CASTLEVGTEAFF.

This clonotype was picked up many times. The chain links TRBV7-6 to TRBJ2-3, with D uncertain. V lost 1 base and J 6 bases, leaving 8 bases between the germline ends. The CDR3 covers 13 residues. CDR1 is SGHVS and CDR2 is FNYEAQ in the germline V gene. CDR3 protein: CASSLGKKDTQYF. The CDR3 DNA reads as TGTGCCAGCAGCTTAGGGAAGAAGGATACGCAGTATTTT.

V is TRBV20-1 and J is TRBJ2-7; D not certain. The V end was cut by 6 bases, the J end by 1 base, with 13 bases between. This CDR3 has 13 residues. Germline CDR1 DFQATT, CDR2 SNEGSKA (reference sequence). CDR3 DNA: TGCAGTGCCCACTCGAAGGTATCCTACGAGCAGTACTTC. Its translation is CSAHSKVSYEQYF.

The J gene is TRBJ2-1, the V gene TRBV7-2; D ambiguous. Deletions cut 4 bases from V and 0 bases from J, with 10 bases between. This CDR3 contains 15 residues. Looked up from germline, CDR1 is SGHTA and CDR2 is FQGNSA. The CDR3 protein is CASSSSMSSYNEQFF. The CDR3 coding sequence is TGTGCCAGCAGCTCGTCCATGAGCTCCTACAATGAGCAGTTCTTC.

The CDR3 nucleotides are TGTGCCAGCAGTTACTCCCGCGGACAGCCCTCTAACTATGGCTACACCTTC. This sequence encodes CASSYSRGQPSNYGYTF. The chain employs TRBV6-6 and TRBJ1-2; perhaps TRBD1 as D (6 bases). V shed 0 bases and J shed 0 bases, with 14 bases lying between them. The germline CDR1 and CDR2 sequences are MNHNY and SVGAGI (reference sequence). CDR3 length: 17 amino acids.

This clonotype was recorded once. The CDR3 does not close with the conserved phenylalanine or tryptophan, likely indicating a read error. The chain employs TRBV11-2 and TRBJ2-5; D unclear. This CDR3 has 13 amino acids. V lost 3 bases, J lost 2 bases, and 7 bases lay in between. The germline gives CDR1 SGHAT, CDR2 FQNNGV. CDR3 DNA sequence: TGTGCCAGCAGCTTCCGGCGGCAAGAGACCCAGTACTCC. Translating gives CASSFRRQETQYS.

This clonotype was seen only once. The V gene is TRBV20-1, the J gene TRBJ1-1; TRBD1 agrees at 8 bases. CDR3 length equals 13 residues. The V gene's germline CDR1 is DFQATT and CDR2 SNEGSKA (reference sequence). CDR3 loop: CSRTGFMNTEAFF. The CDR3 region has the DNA TGCAGCCGGACAGGGTTCATGAACACTGAAGCTTTCTTT.

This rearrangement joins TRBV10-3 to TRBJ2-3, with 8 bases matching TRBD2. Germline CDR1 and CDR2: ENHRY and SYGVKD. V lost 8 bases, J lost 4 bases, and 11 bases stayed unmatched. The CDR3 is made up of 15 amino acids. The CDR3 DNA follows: TGTGCCATCCAGGACGCGGGAGGAGGGTCAGATACGCAGTATTTT. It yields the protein CAIQDAGGGSDTQYF.

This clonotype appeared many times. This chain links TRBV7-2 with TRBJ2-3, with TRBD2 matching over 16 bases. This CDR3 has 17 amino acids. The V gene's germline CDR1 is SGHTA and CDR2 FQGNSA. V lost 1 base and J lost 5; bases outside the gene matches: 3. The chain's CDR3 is CASSLEGTSGRVDTQYF. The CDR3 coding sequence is TGTGCCAGCAGCTTAGAAGGGACTAGCGGGAGGGTAGATACGCAGTATTTT.

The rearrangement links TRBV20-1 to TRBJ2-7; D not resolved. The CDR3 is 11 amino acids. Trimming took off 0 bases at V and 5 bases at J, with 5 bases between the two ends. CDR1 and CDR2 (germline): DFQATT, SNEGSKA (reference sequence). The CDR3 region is CSARDWDEQYF. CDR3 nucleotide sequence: TGCAGTGCTAGAGATTGGGACGAGCAGTACTTC.